Shown below are 31 T cell receptor beta chains from a single sample sequenced in a study of vaccination and CD4 T cells after COVID-19. Sample treatment: 10-day PBMC culture with coronavirus spike peptide pools or control peptides (ViraFEST assay). Investigators obtained the unexposed donor's CD4+ T cells before the COVID-19 pandemic (2011-2018). Antigens for these TCRs are unknown. CD4+ T cells that had been cultured provided DNA sequenced with the Oncomine TCR Beta short-read assay. TCRdb reprocessed the PCR reads via MiXCR and lists one record per CDR3 protein. The sample lists some 4,900 distinct CDR3 sequences; around 40% were seen once. The sample was CD4+ T cells from blood, cultured in vitro. All receptors derive from a human donor in good health.

This sequence joins TRBV10-3 and TRBJ2-6; 11 bases map to TRBD1. CDR1 and CDR2 from the germline V gene are ENHRY and SYGVKD. J was trimmed by 0 bases and V by 10 bases; bases with no gene match: 5. This CDR3 region has 16 residues. CDR3 in amino acids: CATGQGVSSGANVLTF. CDR3 in DNA: TGTGCCACGGGACAGGGGGTATCCTCTGGGGCCAACGTCCTGACTTTC.

The rearrangement joins TRBV9 to TRBJ1-5; D perhaps matches TRBD1 (5 bases). Germline V lookup: CDR1 SGDLS, CDR2 YYNGEE. V was trimmed by 3 bases and J by 3 bases, leaving 13 bases between them. CDR3 length: 15 amino acids. The chain's CDR3 is CASSEDTGVNQPQHF. In DNA form, the CDR3 reads TGTGCCAGCAGCGAGGACACGGGGGTCAATCAGCCCCAGCATTTT.

This clonotype was counted between two and nine times. The rearrangement links TRBV6-5 to TRBJ1-1; D not resolved. The CDR3 has 15 amino acids. The V end was cut by 0 bases, the J end by 3 bases, with 11 bases between. Looked up from germline, CDR1 is MNHEY and CDR2 is SVGAGI. CDR3 protein: CASSYSRQPYTEAFF. CDR3 bases: TGTGCCAGCAGTTACTCGAGGCAGCCCTACACTGAAGCTTTCTTT.

The chain employs TRBV20-1 and TRBJ2-3, with D perhaps being TRBD1 or TRBD2 (5 bases each). This CDR3 comprises 12 residues. The germline V gene encodes CDR1 DFQATT and CDR2 SNEGSKA (reference sequence). Trimming stripped 5 bases from V and 8 bases from J, with 14 bases between. Written as DNA, the CDR3 is TGCAGTGCTCCGGACTCGGGGCGTACGCAGTATTTT. As protein: CSAPDSGRTQYF.

In this sample, this clonotype turned up a few times. V gene TRBV6-1 combines with J gene TRBJ2-4; the D gene is possibly TRBD1 (6 bases). This CDR3 region has 18 residues. Trimming left V 0 bases short and J 0 bases short, with 15 bases between. CDR1 is MNHNS, CDR2 SASEGT, per germline. CDR3 sequence: CASSEASWTAVAKNIQYF. The CDR3 DNA reads TGTGCCAGCAGTGAAGCCTCATGGACAGCAGTAGCCAAAAACATTCAGTACTTC.

The chain is built from TRBV5-1 and TRBJ1-6, with D maybe TRBD1 (5 bases). V shed 2 bases and J shed 10 bases, with 13 bases lying between them. The germline V gene encodes CDR1 SGHRS and CDR2 YFSETQ. CDR3 size: 14 residues. CDR3 sequence reads: CASSFWGVGSPLHF. CDR3 bases: TGCGCCAGCAGCTTTTGGGGGGTCGGGTCACCCCTCCACTTT.

The chain links TRBV24-1 to TRBJ2-7; D is perhaps TRBD1 (5 bases). The CDR3 is made up of 14 amino acids. The germline gives CDR1 KGHDR, CDR2 SFDVKD. Trimming took 5 bases from V and 2 from J, leaving 12 bases between them. CDR3 amino acids: CATSANDRPYEQYF. The CDR3, as DNA: TGTGCCACCAGTGCCAACGACAGACCCTACGAGCAGTACTTC.

A single count supports this clonotype. The rearrangement joins TRBV10-1 to TRBJ1-1, with 8 bases identical to TRBD1. The CDR3 totals 14 residues. V gave up 6 bases and J gave up 1 base; unmatched junction bases: 4. Germline V gene data show CDR1 as WNHNN and CDR2 as SYGVQD (reference sequence). The CDR3 region is CASSPGTGNTEAFF. The DNA of the CDR3 is TGCGCCAGCAGCCCTGGGACAGGGAACACTGAAGCTTTCTTT.

The gene calls are TRBV11-3 and TRBJ1-2, with D unresolved. V shed 4 bases and J shed 8 bases, with 14 bases lying between them. This CDR3 comprises 13 residues. In germline, CDR1 is SGHNT, CDR2 YENEEA. This CDR3 reads CASSSSGMRGYTF. The CDR3 nucleotides are TGTGCCAGCAGCTCGTCGGGAATGAGGGGCTACACCTTC.

The gene calls are TRBV20-1 and TRBJ1-2; 8 nucleotides line up with TRBD1. V dropped 2 bases and J dropped 4; count of bases not matched to a gene: 6. This CDR3 has 14 residues. CDR1 and CDR2 (germline): DFQATT, SNEGSKA (reference sequence). CDR3 DNA sequence: TGCAGTGCTAGAAGCGACAGGGGAGTCTATGGCTACACCTTC. Its protein product is CSARSDRGVYGYTF.

This clonotype was counted only a few times. The chain carries TRBV7-9 and TRBJ1-5, with a tentative D call TRBD1 (5 bases). The CDR3 extends over 14 amino acids. Trimming shortened V by 1 base and J by 6 bases, and 10 bases separated the two germline ends. CDR1 SEHNR and CDR2 FQNEAQ come from the germline V gene (reference sequence). The chain's CDR3 is CASSLDGHPQPQHF. DNA of the CDR3: TGTGCCAGCAGCTTAGATGGACATCCTCAGCCCCAGCATTTT.

V usage is TRBV2 and J usage is TRBJ1-2; 8 bases are a match to TRBD1. This CDR3 region has 14 residues. The J segment lost 7 bases and the V segment lost 2 bases, leaving 6 bases of the junction unmatched. In germline, CDR1 is SNHLY, CDR2 FYNNEI. The CDR3 is CASSEQAQGVGYTF. In nucleotides, the CDR3 is TGTGCCAGCAGTGAACAGGCACAGGGGGTTGGCTACACCTTC.

This clonotype came up a few times. The chain uses TRBV7-8 and TRBJ1-5, with a possible D match to TRBD1 (5 bases). Germline V CDR1 and CDR2: SGHVS, FQNEAQ. This CDR3 has 16 amino acids. The germline V and J ends were trimmed by 1 base and 0 bases, with 10 bases remaining between them. The CDR3 DNA reads as TGTGCCAGCAGCTTAGTTCCGGGGCCTAGCAATCAGCCCCAGCATTTT. Protein sequence: CASSLVPGPSNQPQHF.

In this sample, this clonotype is hyperexpanded. The chain employs TRBV4-2 and TRBJ1-2, with no clear D. V lost 0 bases, J lost 4 bases, and 9 bases lay in between. This CDR3 contains 14 residues. Germline V lookup: CDR1 LGHNA, CDR2 YNFKEQ. The DNA of the CDR3 is TGTGCCAGCAGCCAAGATTTAGTGGTCTATGGCTACACCTTC. Amino acid sequence: CASSQDLVVYGYTF.

This clonotype was recorded a few times. The CDR3 nucleotides are TGTGCCAGCAGTGACTCTAGCGGGGGCACAGATACGCAGTATTTT. This codes for CASSDSSGGTDTQYF. The V and J genes are TRBV6-4 and TRBJ2-3; the match to TRBD2 covers 8 bases. Germline V CDR1 and CDR2: MRHNA, SNTAGT. The CDR3 runs 15 residues. Losses at the gene ends were 0 bases for V and 1 base for J; bases not matched to a gene: 0.

The chain employs TRBV29-1 and TRBJ1-5; a weak D match, TRBD1 (6 bases). Germline loops: CDR1 SQVTM, CDR2 ANQGSEA. This CDR3 spans 15 amino acids. V lost 4 bases, J lost 0 bases, and 13 bases lay in between. The CDR3 loop reads CSVGGEGGSNQPQHF. The CDR3 nucleotides read TGCAGCGTTGGGGGTGAGGGGGGTAGCAATCAGCCCCAGCATTTT.

The rearrangement joins TRBV11-2 to TRBJ1-2; the D is unclear. With 5 bases removed from V and 6 bases from J, the gap between germline ends came to 19 bases. This CDR3 has 15 residues. Germline CDR1 SGHAT, CDR2 FQNNGV. CDR3 sequence reads: CASSRPSGPGDGYTF. The CDR3 DNA follows: TGTGCCAGCAGCCGGCCCAGCGGGCCTGGCGATGGCTACACCTTC.

The chain uses TRBV20-1 and TRBJ2-1, with TRBD2 matching 15 bases. Per germline, CDR1 DFQATT and CDR2 SNEGSKA (reference sequence). The CDR3 is made up of 13 amino acids. J gave up 9 bases and V 3 bases, and 0 bases lay outside the gene matches. The CDR3 sequence: CSARGLAGGEQFF. CDR3 sequence (DNA): TGCAGTGCTAGGGGACTAGCGGGAGGTGAGCAGTTCTTC.

The chain is built from TRBV7-9 and TRBJ1-1; D is possibly TRBD1 (5 bases). Trimming cost V 4 bases and J 4 bases, with 19 bases left between them. Germline-derived CDR1 and CDR2 are SEHNR and FQNEAQ (reference sequence). The CDR3 consists of 16 residues. The CDR3 sequence is CASSSILGRSSTEAFF. As DNA, the CDR3 is TGTGCCAGCAGCTCTATCCTGGGACGGTCGAGCACTGAAGCTTTCTTT. Supplemented by reference TRBV7-9 and TRBJ1-1, the full variable domain reads DTGVSQNPRHKITKRGQNVTFRCDPISEHNRLYWYRQTLGQGPEFLTYFQNEAQLEKSRLLSDRFSAERPKGSFSTLEIQRTEQGDSAMYLCASSSILGRSSTEAFFGQGTRLTVV.

This chain links TRBV27 with TRBJ1-1; no clear D gene. This CDR3 comprises 13 residues. Germline V gives CDR1 MNHEY, CDR2 SMNVEV (reference sequence). V was cut by 6 bases and J by 0 bases, with 8 bases left in between. CDR3 DNA: TGTGCCAGCAGGGGTTACATGAACACTGAAGCTTTCTTT. This sequence encodes CASRGYMNTEAFF.

The chain recombines TRBV6-5 with TRBJ2-3, with D unclear. The CDR3 spans 17 residues. Germline CDR1 reads MNHEY; CDR2 reads SVGAGI. Trimming pared 0 bases from V and 1 base from J, leaving 14 bases between. CDR3 DNA: TGTGCCAGCAGTTACTCGAAGGGCGGTCCTCGCACAGATACGCAGTATTTT. Translation gives CASSYSKGGPRTDTQYF.

The chain carries TRBV5-1 and TRBJ1-5; 7 bases align to TRBD1. After removal of 1 base from V and 5 bases from J, the junction contained 3 bases not matched to a gene. Germline V gene sequence: CDR1 SGHRS, CDR2 YFSETQ. The CDR3 has 14 residues. The CDR3 protein is CASSLTGEHQPQHF. CDR3 sequence (DNA): TGCGCCAGCAGCTTGACAGGGGAGCATCAGCCCCAGCATTTT.

The CDR3 is CASSFLRDQETQYF. As DNA, the CDR3 is TGTGCCAGCAGCTTTTTAAGAGACCAAGAGACCCAGTACTTC. The chain carries TRBV5-4 and TRBJ2-5; D not certain. Trimming pared 2 bases from V and 0 bases from J, leaving 8 bases between. Germline loops: CDR1 SGHNT, CDR2 YYREEE (reference sequence). The CDR3 is 14 residues long. Together with reference TRBV5-4 and TRBJ2-5, the CDR3 gives the full variable domain: ETGVTQSPTHLIKTRGQQVTLRCSSQSGHNTVSWYQQALGQGPQFIFQYYREEENGRGNFPPRFSGLQFPNYSSELNVNALELDDSALYLCASSFLRDQETQYFGPGTRLLVL.

The rearrangement joins TRBV9 to TRBJ2-7, with D unclear. Looked up from germline, CDR1 is SGDLS and CDR2 is YYNGEE. The ends were cut back, 4 bases at V and 3 bases at J, with 14 bases in the middle. The CDR3 is made up of 14 amino acids. This chain's CDR3 is CASSPRLGFYEQYF. CDR3 in DNA: TGTGCCAGCAGCCCTAGACTGGGGTTCTACGAGCAGTACTTC.

The chain joins TRBV19 to TRBJ1-5; D gene unclear. Per the germline V gene, CDR1 is LNHDA and CDR2 is SQIVND (reference sequence). This CDR3 spans 13 amino acids. V gave up 0 bases and J gave up 3 bases, with 3 bases separating them. The CDR3 reads CASSIEDNQPQHF. The CDR3 DNA reads as TGTGCCAGTAGTATAGAAGACAATCAGCCCCAGCATTTT.

CDR3 coding DNA: TGTGCCAGTAGTATATCAGAGGGCCAGGGGTATGGCTACACCTTC. It encodes CASSISEGQGYGYTF. The V gene is TRBV19, the J gene TRBJ1-2, with a possible D match to TRBD1 (6 bases). Germline values: CDR1 LNHDA, CDR2 SQIVND (reference sequence). V gave up 2 bases and J gave up 5 bases, with 15 bases separating them. There are 15 residues in the CDR3.

In this sample, this clonotype turned up a few times. The chain combines TRBV20-1 with TRBJ2-2; tentative D call: TRBD1 (5 bases). In germline, CDR1 is DFQATT, CDR2 SNEGSKA (reference sequence). The CDR3 length is 16 residues. The V and J ends lost 1 base and 0 bases respectively, with 12 bases between them. In DNA form, the CDR3 reads TGCAGTGCTAGAGTTTCTGGGGCCTCGAACACCGGGGAGCTGTTTTTT. Protein: CSARVSGASNTGELFF.

About this clonotype: Its ends do not fully match the called genes, so a read error is possible. V and J are TRBV15 and TRBJ1-2; 9 bases are a match to TRBD1. The germline V gene encodes CDR1 LNHNV and CDR2 YYDKDF (reference sequence). The CDR3 is 16 amino acids. This CDR3 is CATSPGTGTWGYGYTF. In nucleotides, the CDR3 is TGTGCCACCAGCCCCGGGACAGGGACCTGGGGCTATGGCTACACCTTT.

This chain uses TRBV25-1 with TRBJ2-5; perhaps TRBD2 as D (6 bases). This CDR3 comprises 14 residues. CDR1 and CDR2 from the germline V gene are MGHDK and SYGVNS. V dropped 3 bases and J dropped 1 base, with 9 bases sitting between them. CDR3: CASSDAGIQETQYF. The DNA for the CDR3 is TGTGCCAGCAGTGATGCGGGGATCCAAGAGACCCAGTACTTC.

The CDR3, as DNA: TGTGCCAGTAGTTTCGGACAGGGCCAAAATGAGCAGTTCTTC. Translation gives CASSFGQGQNEQFF. V usage is TRBV19 and J usage is TRBJ2-1; the match to TRBD1 covers 8 bases. Germline CDR1 reads LNHDA; CDR2 reads SQIVND (reference sequence). V dropped 5 bases and J dropped 7; count of bases not matched to a gene: 7. The CDR3 runs 14 residues.

The rearrangement uses TRBV4-1 and TRBJ2-5; D gene unclear. Trimming took off 5 bases at V and 5 bases at J, with 12 bases between the two ends. The germline CDR1 and CDR2 sequences are MGHRA and YSYEKL. CDR3 size: 13 residues. CDR3: CASSVLVGETQYF. The CDR3 DNA reads TGCGCCAGCAGCGTCCTAGTCGGTGAGACCCAGTACTTC.